Sequencing of this T cell receptor beta chain was carried out in a study of early stage breast cancer tumors (dated by TCRdb to 2016 to 2017). Some background on the complete study: Of the roughly 16 invasive breast tumors, more than 9 were found to be estrogen receptor-positive, progesterone receptor-positive and HER2-negative. On average, each sample got around 10-fold read coverage. About 70% of the 12 ER+/PR+/HER2- tumors were invasive ductal carcinomas, while the other four were invasive lobular carcinomas. Across all samples, 2 million to 3 million templates representing roughly 1,100,000 unique clonotypes were detected.

The study profiled bulk TCR beta-chain repertoires in matched peripheral blood, tumor and adjacent normal breast tissue taken from approximately 15 patients with early-stage breast cancer. Before surgery, whole blood (about 5-10 mL) was collected into EDTA tubes and processed within 2 hours. Peripheral blood mononuclear cells were isolated by Ficoll-Paque centrifugation in SepMate-50 tubes. PBMCs were cryopreserved in roughly 90% FBS with about 10% DMSO in aliquots of about 1.7 to 4 million cells and stored in liquid nitrogen. Genomic DNA was extracted with the Qiagen AllPrep DNA/RNA Mini kit. This clone was detected only a few times. Its binding antigen is unknown. The record has no base qualities; no much larger clone is one base away. According to the germline V gene, CDR1 reads SNHLY and CDR2 reads FYNNEI. Including cysteine and phenylalanine, the CDR3 has 12 amino acids. The only DNA kept is the CDR3, 36 bases in frame from the first base. Trimming at the junction amounts to 5 bases on V and 3 bases on J, and the germline ends lie 8 bases apart.

What the work shows at the level of the full study, not this receptor alone: Repertoires from blood and normal breast were more alike than repertoires from blood and tumor, and in about 90% of the 16 patients, comparing each tissue with blood separated tumor from normal. Because the cohort was small, analysis by tumor subtype was not possible. Tumors showed approximately 2.4-fold higher T cell density and higher clonality than adjacent normal breast tissue. Chain pairing and functional markers such as CD4, CD8 and FOXP3 were missed by bulk genomic DNA sequencing of unsorted cells. Enriched TCRB sequences shared across patients were mostly commonly generated sequences, unlikely to play an important role in the tumor microenvironment.

Each sample was amplified in two independent genomic DNA replicates, using about 0.52 ug for blood and around 1.5 ug for tumor or normal breast. Following the manufacturer's instructions, the ImmunoSeq Intro kit was used to carry out TCRB sequencing on genomic DNA. Multiplex PCR was run for around 30 cycles using proprietary primers and spike-in control sequences for absolute quantification. Single-end 150-bp reads were used to sequence an 87-bp fragment spanning the CDR3 plus the flanking V and J genes. Each lane of an Illumina MiSeq running version 3.0 chemistry carried seven multiplexed samples, with two replicates apiece. As for the original processing: Raw data were processed with the vendor's proprietary pipeline, and both replicates were merged into a single result per sample. Clonotypes were defined as productive rearrangements sharing the V-gene family, CDR3 amino acid sequence and J-gene segment. Clonality was computed as 1 minus the normalized Shannon entropy (Pielou evenness) of TCRB abundances. T cell density was estimated as total templates divided by the number of input cells, with the number of input cells inferred from the DNA input amount. Total repertoire diversity and clonality were estimated with Recon using default parameters. A clonotype was considered tumor-enriched if its abundance in tumor exceeded 0.1% and was at least 32-fold higher than its abundance in normal breast. The table comes from immuneACCESS by way of TCRdb, which keeps in-frame sequences with V and J called. Part of the clones is missing from these tables; in studies checked, under half for an unresolved V gene and the rest for unknown reasons. Clone size and the V and J calls come from that table; the DNA yielded D and trimming. For this sample there are roughly 49,000 clones; around 80% appear just once. The ten most abundant clones make up around 3.4% of the sample.

The sample comprised blood. The TCR was taken from a person aged 35-55 years with breast cancer. Recombination connected TRBV2 to TRBJ2-7, with the identity of the D gene unclear. The bases are TGTGCCAGCAGTCCGCCCTACTACGAGCAGTACTTC. Protein translation: CASSPPYYEQYF.